This TCR beta chain came from a study of brain metastases from non-small cell lung cancer. Libraries were prepared by immunoSEQ multiplex PCR; TCRdb keeps only in-frame clonotypes and omits some of them. The sample records roughly 14,000 clones, under 85% being singletons. The CDR3 extends over 17 amino acids. Trimming removed 3 bases at V and 0 bases at J, with 12 bases between. Germline CDR1 reads KGHSH; CDR2 reads LQKENI. The chain links TRBV18 to TRBJ2-6, with D possibly matching TRBD1 (6 bases). This sequence was found in a donor over 35 with non-small cell lung cancer. Sequencing input: primary lung tumor tissue. CDR3 protein: CASSPQGSGSGANVLTF. The CDR3 bases are TGTGCCAGCTCACCCCAGGGGAGCGGCTCTGGGGCCAACGTCCTGACTTTC.